A single sample is the source of the 11 T cell receptor beta chains below, sequenced in a study of neoadjuvant anti-PD-1 for oral cavity cancer (dated by TCRdb to about 2021). Library construction relied on the immunoSEQ multiplex PCR assay. Drawn from immuneACCESS, this table holds only the in-frame rearrangements with V and J called that TCRdb kept. Clones are partly lost; checked studies trace under half to an unresolved V gene and leave the rest unexplained. For this sample the table gives some 12,000 clones, of which 60% to 80% were detected only once. 2% to 2.5% of the sample is held by the ten biggest clonotypes. The time point label of this sample denotes: after neoadjuvant nivolumab, at surgical resection. The specimen comprised PBMCs, sampled after nivolumab (anti-PD-1) treatment. Source of these receptors: a person between 40 and 80 years old with oral cavity squamous cell carcinoma.

The rearrangement joins TRBV4-1 to TRBJ2-1; D is unclear. With 1 base removed from V and 9 bases from J, the gap between germline ends came to 19 bases. Germline assignment: CDR1 MGHRA and CDR2 YSYEKL. The CDR3 sequence is 16 residues long. In DNA, the CDR3 is TGCGCCAGCAGCCAAGCCTGGGATACTAATATGGGTGAGCAGTTCTTC. It specifies CASSQAWDTNMGEQFF.

This chain links TRBV7-8 with TRBJ1-3, with 9 bases fitting TRBD1. Unmatched junction bases numbered 4, after V lost 5 bases and J lost 2 bases. Germline V gene lookup returns CDR1 SGHVS and CDR2 FQNEAQ. The length of the CDR3 is 15 residues. The CDR3 loop reads CASSPWTGAGNTIYF. CDR3 nucleotides: TGTGCCAGCAGCCCTTGGACAGGGGCTGGAAACACCATATATTTT.

The gene calls are TRBV10-3 and TRBJ1-1; D unresolved. From germline, CDR1 is ENHRY and CDR2 SYGVKD. This CDR3 spans 16 amino acids. Between the trimmed V and J ends, which lost 4 bases and 5 bases, there was a span of 20 bases. The DNA for the CDR3 is TGTGCCATCAGTGTGGGAGGGTTGGTAAGTAGGACTGAAGCTTTCTTT. Translating gives CAISVGGLVSRTEAFF.

This chain joins TRBV5-1 and TRBJ2-7; D may correspond to TRBD1 or TRBD2 (6 bases each). There are 14 residues in the CDR3. V was clipped by 4 bases and J by 6 bases, with 17 bases between them. Per germline, CDR1 SGHRS and CDR2 YFSETQ. As DNA, the CDR3 is TGCGCCAGCAGCCCCGGAGGGGGAATCTTCGAGCAGTACTTC. Translation: CASSPGGGIFEQYF.

The chain joins TRBV5-1 to TRBJ2-3, with D hard to call. The CDR3 has 11 amino acids. V lost 1 base, J lost 3 bases, and 0 bases lay in between. CDR1 and CDR2 (germline): SGHRS, YFSETQ. The CDR3, as DNA: TGCGCCAGCAGCTTGACAGATACGCAGTATTTT. Translation: CASSLTDTQYF.

This clone was picked up a small number of times. The rearrangement links TRBV5-1 to TRBJ2-2; unclear D gene. The CDR3 runs to 14 residues. CDR1 SGHRS and CDR2 YFSETQ come from the germline V gene. The germline V and J ends were trimmed by 0 bases and 2 bases, with 5 bases remaining between them. CDR3 in DNA: TGCGCCAGCAGCTTGGAGGGTAACACCGGGGAGCTGTTTTTT. It yields the protein CASSLEGNTGELFF. Full variable domain (remainder filled in from reference TRBV5-1 and TRBJ2-2): KAGVTQTPRYLIKTRGQQVTLSCSPISGHRSVSWYQQTPGQGLQFLFEYFSETQRNKGNFPGRFSGRQFSNSRSEMNVSTLELGDSALYLCASSLEGNTGELFFGEGSRLTVL.

The rearrangement uses TRBV11-3 and TRBJ2-1; 11 bases map to TRBD2. The CDR3 length is 18 residues. V lost 0 bases, J lost 6 bases, and 10 bases stayed unmatched. The germline CDR1 and CDR2 sequences are SGHNT and YENEEA. CDR3 region: CASSLDPPHTSGSNEQFF. The CDR3 DNA reads TGTGCCAGCAGCTTAGACCCCCCTCACACTAGCGGGAGCAATGAGCAGTTCTTC.

The gene calls are TRBV5-1 and TRBJ2-3; D unclear. The CDR3 is 14 amino acids. Germline lookup yields CDR1 SGHRS and CDR2 YFSETQ. Trimming cost V 2 bases and J 7 bases, with 14 bases left between them. Here the CDR3 DNA reads TGCGCCAGCAGCTTCAGCGACGCGCGTTATACGCAGTATTTT. It codes for CASSFSDARYTQYF.

The gene calls are TRBV5-1 and TRBJ2-1; tentatively, D is TRBD1 (6 bases). Germline loops: CDR1 SGHRS, CDR2 YFSETQ. V shed 1 base and J shed 6 bases, with 14 bases lying between them. The CDR3 spans 15 residues. CDR3 sequence: CASSLRAGVGNEQFF. CDR3 bases: TGCGCCAGCAGCTTGAGGGCAGGGGTGGGCAATGAGCAGTTCTTC.

The V call is TRBV15, the J call TRBJ2-7; 7 bases align to TRBD1. The germline CDR1 and CDR2 sequences are LNHNV and YYDKDF (reference sequence). This CDR3 has 15 residues. The trim removed 5 bases at V and 4 bases at J, leaving 11 bases unmatched. The CDR3 region has the DNA TGTGCCACCAGCCCGCGACAGGGAGCGGTATACGAGCAGTACTTC. It specifies CATSPRQGAVYEQYF.

Only one count was recorded for this clone. J is TRBJ1-5 and V is TRBV19; D ambiguous. Germline CDR1 and CDR2: LNHDA and SQIVND (reference sequence). The CDR3 extends over 13 amino acids. V was shortened by 5 bases and J by 4 bases, with 9 bases between the two germline ends. The CDR3 sequence is CASSWAGNQPQHF. In nucleotides, the CDR3 is TGTGCCAGTAGTTGGGCGGGTAATCAGCCCCAGCATTTT.